The 3 T cell receptor beta chains listed next were all sequenced from one sample in a study of T-cell memory formation after mild COVID-19. TCRdb independently ran MiXCR on the 5' RACE reads; one entry per CDR3 protein. Among roughly 550,000 distinct CDR3 sequences listed, around 21% were seen once. Material for sequencing was PBMCs or a T cell subset sorted from them (not recorded which). These receptors were taken from an adult woman who had mild COVID-19 (a few samples of this study predate the infection). Cell type and time point are not known.

This clonotype has a handful of counts. This chain links TRBV18 with TRBJ2-1; D ambiguous. The V end was cut by 1 base, the J end by 8 bases, with 9 bases between. The germline V gene has CDR1 KGHSH and CDR2 LQKENI. The CDR3 is 13 residues long. Here the CDR3 reads CASSPRSVDEQFF. The CDR3, as DNA: TGTGCCAGCTCACCACGATCGGTGGATGAGCAGTTCTTC.

In its sample, this clonotype was seen a few times. V gene TRBV20-1 combines with J gene TRBJ2-1; D uncertain. The germline CDR1 and CDR2 sequences are DFQATT and SNEGSKA (reference sequence). The CDR3 has 14 residues. V lost 5 bases, J lost 7 bases, and 18 bases lay in between. CDR3 sequence (DNA): TGCAGTGCTCAAGTTCCGCCCCTCCGAAATGAGCAGTTCTTC. This sequence encodes CSAQVPPLRNEQFF.

This clonotype has only a few counts. This chain links TRBV7-9 with TRBJ2-1; D may be TRBD1 (7 bases). Germline V lookup: CDR1 SEHNR, CDR2 FQNEAQ (reference sequence). V lost 5 bases and J 6 bases, leaving 14 bases between the germline ends. The CDR3 spans 14 residues. In DNA form, the CDR3 reads TGTGCCAGCAGCCAGGGGGGAGTACGCAATGAGCAGTTCTTC. Translating gives CASSQGGVRNEQFF.